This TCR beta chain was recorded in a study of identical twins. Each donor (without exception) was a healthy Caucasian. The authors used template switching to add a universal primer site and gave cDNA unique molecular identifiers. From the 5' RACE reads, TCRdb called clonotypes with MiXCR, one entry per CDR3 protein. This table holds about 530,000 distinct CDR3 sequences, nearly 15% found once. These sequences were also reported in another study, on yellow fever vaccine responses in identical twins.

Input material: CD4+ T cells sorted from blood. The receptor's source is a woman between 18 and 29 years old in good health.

The CDR3 coding sequence is TGTGCCAGCAGCTCGTCAGGGACCGCTAACTATGGCTACACCTTC. Protein sequence: CASSSSGTANYGYTF. The rearrangement uses TRBV7-9 and TRBJ1-2, with D maybe TRBD1 (5 bases). Germline V lookup: CDR1 SEHNR, CDR2 FQNEAQ (reference sequence). Trimming shortened V by 4 bases and J by 0 bases, and 12 bases separated the two germline ends. This CDR3 region has 15 residues.